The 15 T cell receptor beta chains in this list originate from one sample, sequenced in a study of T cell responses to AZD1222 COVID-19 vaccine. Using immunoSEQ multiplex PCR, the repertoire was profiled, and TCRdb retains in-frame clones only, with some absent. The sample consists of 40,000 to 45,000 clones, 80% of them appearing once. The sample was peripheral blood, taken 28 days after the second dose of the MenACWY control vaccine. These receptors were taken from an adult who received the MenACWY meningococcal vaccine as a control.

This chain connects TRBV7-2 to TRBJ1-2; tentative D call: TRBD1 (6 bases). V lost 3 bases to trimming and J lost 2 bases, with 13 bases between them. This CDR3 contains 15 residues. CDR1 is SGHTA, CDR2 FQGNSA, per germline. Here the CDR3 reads CASSLDFRGNYGYTF. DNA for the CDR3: TGTGCCAGCAGCTTGGACTTCAGGGGAAACTATGGCTACACCTTC.

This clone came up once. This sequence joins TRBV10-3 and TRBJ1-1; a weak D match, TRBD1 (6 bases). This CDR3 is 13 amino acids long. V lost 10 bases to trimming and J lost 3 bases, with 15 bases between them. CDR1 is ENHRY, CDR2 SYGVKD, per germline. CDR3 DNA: TGTGCCACAACTAGGGGGGGAGACACTGAAGCTTTCTTT. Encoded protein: CATTRGGDTEAFF.

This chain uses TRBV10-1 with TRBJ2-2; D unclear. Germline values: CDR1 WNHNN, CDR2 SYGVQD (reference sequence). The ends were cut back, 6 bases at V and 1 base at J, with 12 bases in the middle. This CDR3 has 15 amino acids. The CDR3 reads CASSNRDRNTGELFF. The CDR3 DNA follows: TGCGCCAGCAGCAACAGAGACCGGAACACCGGGGAGCTGTTTTTT.

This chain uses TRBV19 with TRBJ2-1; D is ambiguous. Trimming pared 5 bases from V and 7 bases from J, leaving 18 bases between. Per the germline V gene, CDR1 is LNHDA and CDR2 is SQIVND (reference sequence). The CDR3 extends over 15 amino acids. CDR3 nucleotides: TGTGCCAGTAGTCTGACCGGCGACCCTTCGAATGAGCAGTTCTTC. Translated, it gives CASSLTGDPSNEQFF.

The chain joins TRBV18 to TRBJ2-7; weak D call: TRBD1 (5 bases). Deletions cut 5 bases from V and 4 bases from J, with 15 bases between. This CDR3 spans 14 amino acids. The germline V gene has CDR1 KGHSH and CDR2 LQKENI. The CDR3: CASSTGAWAYEQYF. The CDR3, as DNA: TGTGCCAGCTCAACAGGCGCGTGGGCATACGAGCAGTACTTC.

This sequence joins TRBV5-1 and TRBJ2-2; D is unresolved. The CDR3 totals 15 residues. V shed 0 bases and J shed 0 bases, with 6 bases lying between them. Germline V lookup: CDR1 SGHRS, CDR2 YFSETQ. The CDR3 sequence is CASSLGHTNTGELFF. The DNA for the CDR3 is TGCGCCAGCAGCTTGGGACATACGAACACCGGGGAGCTGTTTTTT.

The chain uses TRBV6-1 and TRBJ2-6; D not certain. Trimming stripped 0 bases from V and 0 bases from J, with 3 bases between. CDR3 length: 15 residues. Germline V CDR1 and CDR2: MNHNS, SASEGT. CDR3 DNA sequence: TGTGCCAGCAGTGAAGCAAGCTCTGGGGCCAACGTCCTGACTTTC. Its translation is CASSEASSGANVLTF.

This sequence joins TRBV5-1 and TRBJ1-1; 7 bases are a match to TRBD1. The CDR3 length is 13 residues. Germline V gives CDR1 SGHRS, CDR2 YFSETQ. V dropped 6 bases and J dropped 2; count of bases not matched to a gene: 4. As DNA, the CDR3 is TGCGCCAGCAACACAGGGGTAAACACTGAAGCTTTCTTT. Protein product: CASNTGVNTEAFF.

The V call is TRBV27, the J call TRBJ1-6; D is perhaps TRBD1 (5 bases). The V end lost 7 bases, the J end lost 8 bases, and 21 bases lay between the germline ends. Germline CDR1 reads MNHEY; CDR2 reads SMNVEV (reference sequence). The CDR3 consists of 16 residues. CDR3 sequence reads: CASTPGGSGIYSPLHF. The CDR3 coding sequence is TGTGCCAGCACCCCGGGGGGTTCTGGGATTTATTCACCCCTCCACTTT.

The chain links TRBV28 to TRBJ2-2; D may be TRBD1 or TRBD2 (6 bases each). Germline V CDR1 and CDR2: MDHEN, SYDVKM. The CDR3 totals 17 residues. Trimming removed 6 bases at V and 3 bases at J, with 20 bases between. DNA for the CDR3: TGTGCCAGCAGCTACAGGGTCGGAGGGTCGTACACCGGGGAGCTGTTTTTT. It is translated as CASSYRVGGSYTGELFF. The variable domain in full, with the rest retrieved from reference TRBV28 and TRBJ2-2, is DVKVTQSSRYLVKRTGEKVFLECVQDMDHENMFWYRQDPGLGLRLIYFSYDVKMKEKGDIPEGYSVSREKKERFSLILESASTNQTSMYLCASSYRVGGSYTGELFFGEGSRLTVL.

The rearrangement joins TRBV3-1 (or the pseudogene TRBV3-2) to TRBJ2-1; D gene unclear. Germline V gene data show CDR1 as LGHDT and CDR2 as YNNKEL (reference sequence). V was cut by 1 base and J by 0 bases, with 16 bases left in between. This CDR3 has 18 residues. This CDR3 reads CASSQVPQFYSSYNEQFF. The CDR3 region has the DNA TGTGCCAGCAGCCAAGTTCCGCAGTTTTATAGCTCCTACAATGAGCAGTTCTTC.

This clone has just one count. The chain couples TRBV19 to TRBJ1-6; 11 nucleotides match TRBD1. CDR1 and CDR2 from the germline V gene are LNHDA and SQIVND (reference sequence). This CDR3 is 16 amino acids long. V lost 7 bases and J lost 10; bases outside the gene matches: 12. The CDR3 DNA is TGTGCCAGTACCCCCCTTGGACAGGGGGCCTCGTCACCCCTCCACTTT. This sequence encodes CASTPLGQGASSPLHF.

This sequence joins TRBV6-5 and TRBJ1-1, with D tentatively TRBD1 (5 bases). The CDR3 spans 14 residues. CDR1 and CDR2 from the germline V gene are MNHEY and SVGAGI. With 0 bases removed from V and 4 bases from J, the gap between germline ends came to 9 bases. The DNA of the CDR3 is TGTGCCAGCAGTTACTCGGGGCCGGGCACTGAAGCTTTCTTT. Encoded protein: CASSYSGPGTEAFF.

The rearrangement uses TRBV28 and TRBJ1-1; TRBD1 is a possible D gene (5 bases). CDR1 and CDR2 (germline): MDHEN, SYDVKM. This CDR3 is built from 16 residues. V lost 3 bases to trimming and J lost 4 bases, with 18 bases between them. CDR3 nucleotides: TGTGCCAGCAGTTTTAATCCTAAAGAGGGGACCACTGAAGCTTTCTTT. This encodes CASSFNPKEGTTEAFF.

The CDR3 sequence is CARSSPGTSGGYEQYV. The CDR3 coding sequence is TGTGCCAGAAGCTCCCCCGGGACTAGCGGGGGATACGAGCAGTACGTC. V gene TRBV5-3 combines with J gene TRBJ2-7; TRBD2 matches at 14 bases. TRBV5-3 carries the ORF label, with uncertain function. V was pared by 3 bases and J by 4 bases, with 6 bases of the junction left unmatched. The CDR3 runs to 16 residues.